These T cell receptor beta chains were read from a single sample in a study of blood T cell repertoires in COVID-19. Clones were read by immunoSEQ multiplex PCR, and TCRdb kept only the in-frame ones, dropping some. Of some 140,000 clones listed, roughly four fifths are singletons. Material: peripheral blood. The receptors here all came from a man of 80 years or more with acute or convalescent COVID-19. CDR3s leave out the opening cysteine and the closing phenylalanine or tryptophan.

J gene | V gene | CDR3 protein
TRBJ1-1 | TRBV6-6 | ASSSGVRGEAF
TRBJ2-4 | TRBV15 | ATSRGTGSKNIQY
TRBJ2-3 | TRBV19 | ASSLRVTDTQY
TRBJ1-1 | TRBV7-2 | ASSFMRVGSTEAF
TRBJ2-1 | TRBV11-2 | ASSWRLAGVLAVNEQF
TRBJ1-6 | TRBV2 | ASSVGNNSPLH
TRBJ2-5 | TRBV5-4 | ASSPVRSGGRKETQY
TRBJ1-1 | TRBV6-6 | ASSYDRGGSEAF
TRBJ2-5 | TRBV6-5 | ATGEGETQY
TRBJ2-5 | TRBV5-1 | ASSPPGLASETQY
TRBJ2-5 | TRBV20-1 | SVGRETQY
TRBJ2-3 | TRBV24-1 | ATSGRTSGGAGADTQY
TRBJ2-1 | TRBV20-1 | SASDGYNEQF
TRBJ2-1 | TRBV5-1 | ASSVAGEQF
TRBJ2-3 | TRBV27 | ASSPQGVPPDTQY
TRBJ1-4 | TRBV7-2 | ASSSGQGLEKLF
TRBJ2-5 | TRBV12-3/TRBV12-4 | ASGGAHETQY
TRBJ2-5 | TRBV3-1/TRBV3-2 | ASSQGTGVPETQY
TRBJ2-4 | TRBV3-1/TRBV3-2 | ASSQERSPRAKNIQY
TRBJ2-1 | TRBV28 | ASQLRGLYNEQF
TRBJ1-1 | TRBV30 | ALGQRNTEAF
TRBJ1-5 | TRBV6-2/TRBV6-3 | ASSHHWGDNQPQH
TRBJ2-2 | TRBV4-3 | ASSQAGGGGSTGELF
TRBJ1-1 | TRBV28 | ASSPRTGYTEAF
TRBJ1-1 | TRBV29-1 | SVSSGLNTEAF
TRBJ2-3 | TRBV7-9 | ASSFPRGSGPTDTQY
TRBJ1-1 | TRBV19 | ASSLFGISEAF
TRBJ1-5 | TRBV6-2/TRBV6-3 | ASSWTGLGQPQH
TRBJ1-5 | TRBV15 | ATSRGGYGNQPQH
TRBJ1-2 | TRBV19 | ASSTPGVLYGYT
TRBJ2-5 | TRBV3-1/TRBV3-2 | ASSPPYREETQY
TRBJ1-3 | TRBV6-5 | ASMKGDGNTIY
TRBJ2-2 | TRBV7-3 | ASSLGHFPGELF
TRBJ1-2 | TRBV18 | ASSPSEGNYGYT
TRBJ2-7 | TRBV6-2/TRBV6-3 | ASSYGGQGGSYEQY
TRBJ1-5 | TRBV15 | ATSTQGAQPQH
TRBJ2-2 | TRBV7-8 | ASSLVVAGVVGELF
TRBJ1-2 | TRBV5-1 | ASSTELGGYT
TRBJ1-2 | TRBV7-9 | ASSQDRSYGYT
TRBJ2-5 | TRBV7-9 | ASSSRVSGETQY
TRBJ1-2 | TRBV19 | ASRGTLANYGYT
TRBJ2-7 | TRBV5-1 | ASSSSSYEQY
TRBJ1-2 | TRBV6-5 | ASSPGQGGYGYT
TRBJ2-4 | TRBV6-5 | ASSLASGNIQY
TRBJ2-4 | TRBV27 | ASSSYPGGGEAKNIQY
TRBJ2-7 | TRBV7-6 | ASTRGSGGSYEQY
TRBJ1-5 | TRBV18 | ASSPQVGNQPQH
TRBJ2-3 | TRBV5-1 | ASSFLGQGADTQY
TRBJ2-3 | TRBV5-5 | ASSTGPHRGAGSTDTQY